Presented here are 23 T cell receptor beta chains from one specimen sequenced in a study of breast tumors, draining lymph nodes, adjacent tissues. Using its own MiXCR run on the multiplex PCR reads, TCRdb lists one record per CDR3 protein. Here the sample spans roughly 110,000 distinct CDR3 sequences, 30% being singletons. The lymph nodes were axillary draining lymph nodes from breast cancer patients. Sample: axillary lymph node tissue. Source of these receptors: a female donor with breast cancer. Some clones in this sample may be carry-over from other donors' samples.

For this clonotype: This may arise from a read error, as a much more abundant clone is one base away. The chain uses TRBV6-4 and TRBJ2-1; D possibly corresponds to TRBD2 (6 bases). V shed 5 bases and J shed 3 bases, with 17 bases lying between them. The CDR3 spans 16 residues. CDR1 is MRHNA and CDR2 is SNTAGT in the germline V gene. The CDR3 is CASSHGGSGLYNEQFF. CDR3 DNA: TGTGCCAGCAGTCACGGGGGTAGCGGCCTCTACAATGAGCAGTTCTTC.

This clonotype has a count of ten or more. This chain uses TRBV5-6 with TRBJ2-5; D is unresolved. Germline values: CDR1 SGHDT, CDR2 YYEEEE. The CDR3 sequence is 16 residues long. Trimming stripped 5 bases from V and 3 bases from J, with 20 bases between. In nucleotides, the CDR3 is TGTGCCAGCAGTTTGCATCAAGCGCTCTCGGAAGAGACCCAGTACTTC. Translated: CASSLHQALSEETQYF.

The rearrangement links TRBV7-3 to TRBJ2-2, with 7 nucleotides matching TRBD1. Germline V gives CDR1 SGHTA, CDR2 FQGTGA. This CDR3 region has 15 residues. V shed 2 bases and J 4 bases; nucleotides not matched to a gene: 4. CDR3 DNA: TGTGCCAGCAGCTTACTACAGGGGAGCACCGGGGAGCTGTTTTTT. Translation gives CASSLLQGSTGELFF. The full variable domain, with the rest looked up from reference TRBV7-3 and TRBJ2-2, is GAGVSQTPSNKVTEKGKYVELRCDPISGHTALYWYRQSLGQGPEFLIYFQGTGAADDSGLPNDRFFAVRPEGSVSTLKIQRTERGDSAVYLCASSLLQGSTGELFFGEGSRLTVL.

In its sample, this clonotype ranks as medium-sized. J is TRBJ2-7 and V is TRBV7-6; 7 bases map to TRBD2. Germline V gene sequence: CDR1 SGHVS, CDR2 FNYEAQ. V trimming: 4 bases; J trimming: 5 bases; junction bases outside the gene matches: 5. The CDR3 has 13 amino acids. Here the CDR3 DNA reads TGTGCCAGCAGCTCTTGGGAGGGAAACGAGCAGTACTTC. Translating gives CASSSWEGNEQYF.

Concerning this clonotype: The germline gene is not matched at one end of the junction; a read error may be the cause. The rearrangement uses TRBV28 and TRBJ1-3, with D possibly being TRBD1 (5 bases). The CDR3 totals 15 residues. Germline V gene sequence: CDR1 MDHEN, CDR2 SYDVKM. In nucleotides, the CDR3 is TGTGCCGGCAGTTTACGGGGGTTCTCTGGAAACACCATATATTTT. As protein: CAGSLRGFSGNTIYF.

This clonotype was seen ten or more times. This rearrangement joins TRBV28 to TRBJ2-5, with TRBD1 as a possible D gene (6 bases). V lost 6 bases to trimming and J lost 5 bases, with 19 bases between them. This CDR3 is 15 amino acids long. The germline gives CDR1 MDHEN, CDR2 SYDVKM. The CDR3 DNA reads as TGTGCCAGCAGATTCACCGGGACACTGGGGGAGACCCAGTACTTC. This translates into CASRFTGTLGETQYF. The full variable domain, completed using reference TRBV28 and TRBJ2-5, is DVKVTQSSRYLVKRTGEKVFLECVQDMDHENMFWYRQDPGLGLRLIYFSYDVKMKEKGDIPEGYSVSREKKERFSLILESASTNQTSMYLCASRFTGTLGETQYFGPGTRLLVL.

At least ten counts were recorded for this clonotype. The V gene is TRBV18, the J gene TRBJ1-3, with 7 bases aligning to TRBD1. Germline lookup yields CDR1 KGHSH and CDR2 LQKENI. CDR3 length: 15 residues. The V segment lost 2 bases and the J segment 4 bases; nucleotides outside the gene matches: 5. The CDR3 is CASSPSTGLGNTIYF. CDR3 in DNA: TGTGCCAGCTCACCATCGACAGGGCTCGGAAACACCATATATTTT.

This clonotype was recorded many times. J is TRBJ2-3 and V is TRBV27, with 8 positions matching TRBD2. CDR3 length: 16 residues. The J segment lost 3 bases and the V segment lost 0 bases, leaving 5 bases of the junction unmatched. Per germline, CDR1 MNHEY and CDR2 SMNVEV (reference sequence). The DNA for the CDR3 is TGTGCCAGCAGTTTATCTACGGGAGGGCCGACAGATACGCAGTATTTT. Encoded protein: CASSLSTGGPTDTQYF.

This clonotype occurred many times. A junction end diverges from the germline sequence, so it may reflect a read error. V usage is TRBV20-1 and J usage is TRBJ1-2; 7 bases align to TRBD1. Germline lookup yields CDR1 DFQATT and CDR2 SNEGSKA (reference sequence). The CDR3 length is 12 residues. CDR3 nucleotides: TGCAGTGCAGGACAGGCTAACTATGGCTCCACCTTC. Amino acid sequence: CSAGQANYGSTF.

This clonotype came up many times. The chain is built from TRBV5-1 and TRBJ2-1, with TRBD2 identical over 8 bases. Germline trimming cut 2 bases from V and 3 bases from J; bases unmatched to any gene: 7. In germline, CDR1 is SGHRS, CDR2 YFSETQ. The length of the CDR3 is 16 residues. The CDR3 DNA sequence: TGCGCCAGCAGCTTCGGGGTAGCGGGGATCTACAATGAGCAGTTCTTC. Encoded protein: CASSFGVAGIYNEQFF.

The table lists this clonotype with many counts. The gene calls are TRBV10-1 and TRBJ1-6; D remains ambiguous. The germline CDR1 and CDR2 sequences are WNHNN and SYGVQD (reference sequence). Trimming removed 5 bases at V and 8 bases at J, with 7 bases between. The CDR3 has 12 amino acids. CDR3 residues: CASSSGDSPLHF. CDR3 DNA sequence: TGCGCCAGCAGTTCCGGAGATTCACCCCTCCACTTT.

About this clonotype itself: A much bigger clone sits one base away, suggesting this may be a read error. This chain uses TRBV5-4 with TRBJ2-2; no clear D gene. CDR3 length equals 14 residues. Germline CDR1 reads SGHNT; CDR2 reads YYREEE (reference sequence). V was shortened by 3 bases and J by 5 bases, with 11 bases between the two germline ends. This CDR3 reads CASSSQTATGELFF. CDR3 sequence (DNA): TGTGCCAGCAGCTCTCAAACAGCGACCGGGGAGCTGTTTTTT.

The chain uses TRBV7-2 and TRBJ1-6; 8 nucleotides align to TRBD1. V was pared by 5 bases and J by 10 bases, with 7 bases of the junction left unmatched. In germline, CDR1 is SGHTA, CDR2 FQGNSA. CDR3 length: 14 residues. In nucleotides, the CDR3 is TGTGCCAGCAGCAAAGGGACAGGTGACTCACCCCTCCACTTT. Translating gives CASSKGTGDSPLHF.

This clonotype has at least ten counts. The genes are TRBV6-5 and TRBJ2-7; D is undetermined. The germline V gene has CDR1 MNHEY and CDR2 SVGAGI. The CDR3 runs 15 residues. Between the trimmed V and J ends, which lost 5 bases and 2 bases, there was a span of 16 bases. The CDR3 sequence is CASSHSQGRTYEQYF. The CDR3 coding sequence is TGTGCCAGCAGTCACAGCCAAGGACGAACCTACGAGCAGTACTTC.

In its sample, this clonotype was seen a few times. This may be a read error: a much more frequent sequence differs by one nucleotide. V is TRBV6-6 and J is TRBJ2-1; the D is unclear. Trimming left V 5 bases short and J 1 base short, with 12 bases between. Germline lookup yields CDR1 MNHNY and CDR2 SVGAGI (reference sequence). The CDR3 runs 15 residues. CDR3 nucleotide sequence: TGTGCCAGCAGTCACGAGGAAACTTCCTACAATGAGCAGTTCTTC. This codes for CASSHEETSYNEQFF.

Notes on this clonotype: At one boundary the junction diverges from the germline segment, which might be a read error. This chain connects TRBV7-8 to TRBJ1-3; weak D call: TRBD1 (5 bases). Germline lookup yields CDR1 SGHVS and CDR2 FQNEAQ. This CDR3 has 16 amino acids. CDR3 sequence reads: CASSATGTLSGNSIYF. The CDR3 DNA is TGTGCCAGCAGTGCCACCGGGACTCTCTCTGGAAACTCCATATATTTT.

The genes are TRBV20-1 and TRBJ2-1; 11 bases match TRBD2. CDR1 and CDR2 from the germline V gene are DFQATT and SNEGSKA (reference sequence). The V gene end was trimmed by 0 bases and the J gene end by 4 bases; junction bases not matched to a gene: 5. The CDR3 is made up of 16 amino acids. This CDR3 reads CSAREIAGGPYNEQFF. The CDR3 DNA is TGCAGTGCTAGAGAGATAGCGGGAGGGCCTTACAATGAGCAGTTCTTC.

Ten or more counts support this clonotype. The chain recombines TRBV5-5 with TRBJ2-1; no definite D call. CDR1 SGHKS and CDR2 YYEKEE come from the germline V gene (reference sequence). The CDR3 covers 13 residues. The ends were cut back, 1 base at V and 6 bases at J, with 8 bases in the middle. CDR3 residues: CASSLIPGNEQFF. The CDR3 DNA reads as TGTGCCAGCAGCTTGATTCCGGGCAATGAGCAGTTCTTC.

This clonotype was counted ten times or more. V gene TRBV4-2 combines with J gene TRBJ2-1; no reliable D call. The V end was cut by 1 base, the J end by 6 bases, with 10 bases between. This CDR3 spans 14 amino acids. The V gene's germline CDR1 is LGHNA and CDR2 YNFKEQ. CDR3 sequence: CASSQGHSLNEQFF. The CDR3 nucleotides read TGTGCCAGCAGCCAAGGCCACTCCCTCAATGAGCAGTTCTTC.

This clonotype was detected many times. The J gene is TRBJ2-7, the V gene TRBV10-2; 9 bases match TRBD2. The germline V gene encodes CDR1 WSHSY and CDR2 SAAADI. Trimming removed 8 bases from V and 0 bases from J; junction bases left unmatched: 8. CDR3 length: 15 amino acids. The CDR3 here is CASLFLAGSSYEQYF. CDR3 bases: TGCGCCAGCCTGTTTCTAGCGGGAAGCTCCTACGAGCAGTACTTC.

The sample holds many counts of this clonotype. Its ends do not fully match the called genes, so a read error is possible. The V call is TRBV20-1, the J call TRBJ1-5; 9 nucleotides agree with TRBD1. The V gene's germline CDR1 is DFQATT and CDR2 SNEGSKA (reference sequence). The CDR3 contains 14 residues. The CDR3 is CSARAGQGHQLQHF. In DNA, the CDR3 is TGCAGTGCTAGAGCGGGACAGGGCCATCAGCTCCAGCATTTT.

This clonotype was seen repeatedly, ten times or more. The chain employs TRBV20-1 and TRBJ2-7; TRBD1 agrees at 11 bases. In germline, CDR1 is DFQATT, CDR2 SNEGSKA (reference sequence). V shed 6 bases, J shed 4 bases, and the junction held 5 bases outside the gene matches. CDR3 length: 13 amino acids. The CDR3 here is CSAVRDRGYEQYF. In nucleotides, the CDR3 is TGCAGTGCCGTCCGGGACAGGGGGTACGAGCAGTACTTC.

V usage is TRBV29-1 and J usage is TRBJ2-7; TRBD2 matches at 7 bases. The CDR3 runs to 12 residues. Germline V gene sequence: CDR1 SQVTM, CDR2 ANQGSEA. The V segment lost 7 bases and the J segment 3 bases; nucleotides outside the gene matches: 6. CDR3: CSAHGTIYEQYF. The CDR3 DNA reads TGCAGCGCCCACGGGACTATCTACGAGCAGTACTTC.